This T cell receptor (beta chain) was sequenced for a study of T cell repertoires in cytomegalovirus infection. Study information: HLA-B-restricted CMV epitopes that are well studied were used alongside recently identified HLA-C-restricted ones. Public TCR beta signatures were indicative of both CMV infection and a matching HLA type.

MiXCR, run by TCRdb on the reads, gives a single entry per CDR3 protein. Of 600,000 to 700,000 distinct CDR3 sequences in the sample, around 32% are singletons; the top ten hold 18%. This CDR3 has 15 amino acids. Germline CDR1 and CDR2: MNHEY and SVGEGT. Trimming removed 6 bases from V and 1 base from J, with 16 bases in between. As concerns this clonotype: As yet, its antigen is unknown.

Study-wide results and caveats: Carriage of CMV together with the relevant HLA was identifiable through cumulative public TCR beta family frequency.

Sequencing was performed on cultured PBMCs, taken from culture after CMV antigen stimulation. The receptor comes from a human donor in good health (CMV status not recorded). Some clones in this sample may be carry-over from other donors' samples. This chain links TRBV6-2 or TRBV6-3 with TRBJ2-7; D tentatively reads TRBD1 or TRBD2 (5 bases each). CDR3 nucleotides: TGTGCCAGCAGCCGCCCCGGGGCTATTTCCTACGAGCAGTACTTC. This encodes CASSRPGAISYEQYF.